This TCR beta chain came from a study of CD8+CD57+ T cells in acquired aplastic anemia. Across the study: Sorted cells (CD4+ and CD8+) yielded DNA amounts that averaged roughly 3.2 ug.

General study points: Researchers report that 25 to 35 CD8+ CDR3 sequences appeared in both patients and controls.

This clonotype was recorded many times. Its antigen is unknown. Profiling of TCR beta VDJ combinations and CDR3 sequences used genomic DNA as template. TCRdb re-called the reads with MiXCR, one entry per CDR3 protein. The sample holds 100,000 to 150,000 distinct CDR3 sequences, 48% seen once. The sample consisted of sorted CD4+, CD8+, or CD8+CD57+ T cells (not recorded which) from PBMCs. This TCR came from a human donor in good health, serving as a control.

The CDR3 DNA is TGTGCCAGCAGTACCAGACAGGGAACTGATACTGAAGCTTTCTTT. Translated, it gives CASSTRQGTDTEAFF. The V call is TRBV6-1, the J call TRBJ1-1; 7 nucleotides line up with TRBD1. CDR1 MNHNS and CDR2 SASEGT come from the germline V gene. With V trimmed by 5 bases and J by 5 bases, 11 bases remained unmatched. The CDR3 runs to 15 residues.